This T cell receptor (beta chain) derives from a study of T cells in Graves' hyperthyroidism and ophthalmopathy. Researchers amplified the TCR beta CDR3 regions from RNA transcripts. Initially, a first-round RT-PCR of the TCR CDR3 employed the HTBI primer set. TCRdb ran MiXCR on the multiplex PCR reads and lists one entry per CDR3 protein. The sample contains some 770,000 distinct CDR3 sequences, approximately 16% of which appear only once. Patients with uncontrolled infections, other autoimmune diseases, pregnancy or lactation were excluded. Trimming cost V 5 bases and J 9 bases, with 14 bases left between them. CDR3 size: 14 residues. The germline gives CDR1 SGHAT, CDR2 FQNNGV.

V is TRBV11-2 and J is TRBJ1-6, with TRBD1 as a possible D gene (5 bases). The TCR comes from a man younger than 35 with Graves' hyperthyroidism. Material: blood. The CDR3 nucleotides read TGTGCCAGCAGCCCGATAGTAGGGGCTTCACCCCTCCACTTT. It codes for CASSPIVGASPLHF.